A single sample gave rise to the 20 T cell receptor beta chains below, sequenced in a study of blood T cell repertoires in COVID-19 (TCRdb year 2020). The library was obtained by the immunoSEQ multiplex PCR assay. TCRdb provides this immuneACCESS table in a form limited to in-frame rearrangements. Some clones are lacking; in checked studies, under half of them reflect an unresolved V gene, and why the rest are absent is not known. For this sample there are around 300,000 clones; around 86% appear just once. The biggest ten clones account for about 0.94% of the sample. Sequenced: peripheral blood. Receptor source: a woman aged 35 to 49 who had recovered from COVID-19.

The chain uses TRBV14 and TRBJ2-7, with a possible D match to TRBD2 (6 bases). Germline V lookup: CDR1 SGHDN, CDR2 FVKESK. The CDR3 totals 14 residues. With 0 bases removed from V and 3 bases from J, the gap between germline ends came to 9 bases. The DNA for the CDR3 is TGTGCCAGCAGCCAAGATCTAGCGAGCTACGAGCAGTACTTC. It yields the protein CASSQDLASYEQYF.

The chain uses TRBV28 and TRBJ2-4; D uncertain. This CDR3 spans 12 amino acids. CDR1 and CDR2 from the germline V gene are MDHEN and SYDVKM. With 7 bases removed from V and 4 bases from J, the gap between germline ends came to 8 bases. The CDR3, as DNA: TGTGCCAGCAACGCGGCAAAAAACATTCAGTACTTC. Encoded protein: CASNAAKNIQYF.

The rearrangement joins TRBV19 to TRBJ1-3; 7 nucleotides align to TRBD1. Germline CDR1 is LNHDA and CDR2 is SQIVND (reference sequence). V shed 5 bases, J shed 0 bases, and the junction held 7 bases outside the gene matches. This CDR3 contains 16 residues. CDR3 amino acids: CASSPRQGGSGNTIYF. CDR3 nucleotides: TGTGCCAGTAGTCCACGACAGGGCGGCTCTGGAAACACCATATATTTT.

This clone has only a few counts. The V call is TRBV7-3, the J call TRBJ2-7; 9 bases are a match to TRBD1. The CDR3 loop spans 21 amino acids. V lost 3 bases, J lost 5 bases, and 26 bases stayed unmatched. Per the germline V gene, CDR1 is SGHTA and CDR2 is FQGTGA. The CDR3 reads CASSFPQGGNLGQGRVNEQYF. CDR3 bases: TGTGCCAGCAGCTTCCCGCAGGGGGGTAACTTGGGACAGGGTCGGGTAAACGAGCAGTACTTC.

The chain recombines TRBV4-1 with TRBJ2-7, with D maybe TRBD2 (5 bases). The CDR3 spans 17 residues. Germline V gene sequence: CDR1 MGHRA, CDR2 YSYEKL. V dropped 0 bases and J dropped 0 bases, with 15 bases sitting between them. The CDR3 loop reads CASSQEGSSLLSYEQYF. In DNA, the CDR3 is TGCGCCAGCAGCCAAGAGGGGAGTTCCCTCCTCTCCTACGAGCAGTACTTC.

The J gene is TRBJ2-3, the V gene TRBV7-6, with a weak D call TRBD2 (6 bases). The CDR3 sequence is 16 residues long. Germline V gene sequence: CDR1 SGHVS, CDR2 FNYEAQ. V lost 2 bases and J 0 bases, leaving 12 bases between the germline ends. In nucleotides, the CDR3 is TGTGCCAGCAGCTTACCAGCGGGCCCCAGCACAGATACGCAGTATTTT. Its protein is CASSLPAGPSTDTQYF.

This chain links TRBV11-2 with TRBJ2-2; maybe TRBD2 (5 bases). V shed 5 bases and J shed 4 bases, with 11 bases lying between them. The CDR3 length is 14 residues. Per germline, CDR1 SGHAT and CDR2 FQNNGV. The CDR3 sequence: CASSLTRSTGELFF. The CDR3 DNA reads TGTGCCAGCAGCCTAACTAGATCCACCGGGGAGCTGTTTTTT.

The V call is TRBV3-1 (or the pseudogene TRBV3-2), the J call TRBJ2-2; tentatively, D is TRBD2 (8 bases). Germline assignment: CDR1 LGHDT and CDR2 YNNKEL (reference sequence). This CDR3 contains 18 residues. V dropped 1 base and J dropped 3 bases, with 18 bases sitting between them. Written as DNA, the CDR3 is TGTGCCAGCAGCCAAGTACCCGGGAGGGGGCGCTACACCGGGGAGCTGTTTTTT. It yields the protein CASSQVPGRGRYTGELFF.

The V gene is TRBV28, the J gene TRBJ1-6; 7 bases match TRBD1. Germline CDR1 and CDR2: MDHEN and SYDVKM. The V and J ends lost 6 bases and 10 bases, in that order; junction bases with no gene match: 9. The CDR3 runs 14 residues. The CDR3 DNA reads TGTGCCAGCAGACAAGACAGGGCCGGGTCACCCCTCCACTTT. Its translation is CASRQDRAGSPLHF.

The rearrangement links TRBV28 to TRBJ2-7, with TRBD2 matching 8 bases. The germline gives CDR1 MDHEN, CDR2 SYDVKM. The trim removed 2 bases at V and 7 bases at J, leaving 10 bases unmatched. The length of the CDR3 is 15 residues. The chain's CDR3 is CASSLQAGAGREQYF. The CDR3 nucleotides are TGTGCCAGCAGTTTACAAGCGGGAGCGGGTAGGGAGCAGTACTTC. Full variable domain (remainder filled in from reference TRBV28 and TRBJ2-7): DVKVTQSSRYLVKRTGEKVFLECVQDMDHENMFWYRQDPGLGLRLIYFSYDVKMKEKGDIPEGYSVSREKKERFSLILESASTNQTSMYLCASSLQAGAGREQYFGPGTRLTVT.

This chain joins TRBV20-1 and TRBJ2-4, with D possibly TRBD2 on 5 matching bases. Germline V gene lookup returns CDR1 DFQATT and CDR2 SNEGSKA (reference sequence). Trimming took off 6 bases at V and 8 bases at J, with 11 bases between the two ends. The CDR3 consists of 11 residues. Here the CDR3 reads CSAPQADIQYF. The DNA for the CDR3 is TGCAGTGCCCCTCAAGCGGACATTCAGTACTTC.

The chain couples TRBV29-1 to TRBJ2-7; D remains unclear. There are 10 residues in the CDR3. Germline CDR1 SQVTM, CDR2 ANQGSEA. The ends were cut back, 3 bases at V and 6 bases at J, with 6 bases in the middle. In nucleotides, the CDR3 is TGCAGCGTTGAGCGCGGCGAGCAGTACTTC. It encodes CSVERGEQYF.

In its sample, this clone was seen once. The V call is TRBV3-1 (or the pseudogene TRBV3-2), the J call TRBJ1-3; 7 bases line up with TRBD1. The germline gives CDR1 LGHDT, CDR2 YNNKEL (reference sequence). This CDR3 is 14 amino acids long. Trimming cost V 4 bases and J 6 bases; bases outside gene matches: 6. The CDR3 bases are TGTGCCAGCAGCCCGGGACAGATTAAAAACACCATATATTTT. Its protein product is CASSPGQIKNTIYF.

The J gene is TRBJ1-6, the V gene TRBV5-1; D remains ambiguous. Germline V gene lookup returns CDR1 SGHRS and CDR2 YFSETQ. The CDR3 covers 15 residues. V lost 2 bases, J lost 10 bases, and 16 bases lay in between. CDR3 nucleotides: TGCGCCAGCAGCTTTAATCCGCAGGATCCCTCACCCCTCCACTTT. It codes for CASSFNPQDPSPLHF.

This chain connects TRBV12-5 to TRBJ2-1, with 9 bases matching TRBD2. Trimming took 5 bases from V and 1 from J; bases not matched to a gene: 12. The CDR3 spans 18 residues. Germline loops: CDR1 LGHNT, CDR2 FRNRAP. The CDR3 reads CASGTPSGAGRSYNEQFF. The DNA of the CDR3 is TGTGCTAGTGGTACGCCTAGCGGGGCCGGTAGGTCCTACAATGAGCAGTTCTTC.

CDR3 loop: CASSQDPGTVTYEQYF. DNA for the CDR3: TGTGCCAGCAGCCAAGATCCCGGGACTGTAACCTACGAGCAGTACTTC. The chain links TRBV3-1 (or the pseudogene TRBV3-2) to TRBJ2-7, with a tentative D call TRBD2 (6 bases). CDR3 size: 16 residues. Germline V gives CDR1 LGHDT, CDR2 YNNKEL (reference sequence). Trimming removed 0 bases from V and 2 bases from J, with 14 bases in between.

The rearrangement links TRBV5-1 to TRBJ2-7, with D possibly being TRBD2 (6 bases). The CDR3 totals 17 residues. Trimming shortened V by 0 bases and J by 0 bases, and 16 bases separated the two germline ends. Germline V CDR1 and CDR2: SGHRS, YFSETQ. The chain's CDR3 is CASSLGLDSGGSYEQYF. The CDR3 DNA follows: TGCGCCAGCAGCTTGGGGCTCGACTCCGGGGGCTCCTACGAGCAGTACTTC.

The chain combines TRBV4-1 with TRBJ1-4; 11 positions match TRBD1. The V and J ends lost 4 bases and 7 bases, in that order; junction bases with no gene match: 5. CDR1 and CDR2 (germline): MGHRA, YSYEKL. The CDR3 consists of 15 residues. The CDR3 loop is CASSRPGTGGEKLFF. CDR3 nucleotide sequence: TGCGCCAGCAGCCGACCCGGGACAGGGGGTGAAAAACTGTTTTTT.

This clone was observed a single time. The V call is TRBV19, the J call TRBJ1-5, with 10 bases that match TRBD1. V lost 0 bases, J lost 3 bases, and 2 bases stayed unmatched. The CDR3 is made up of 16 amino acids. The germline V gene has CDR1 LNHDA and CDR2 SQIVND (reference sequence). The CDR3 reads CASSIEGTGANQPQHF. The CDR3 nucleotides read TGTGCCAGTAGTATAGAGGGGACAGGGGCCAATCAGCCCCAGCATTTT.

This clone has more than one count but fewer than ten. The chain uses TRBV18 and TRBJ2-5; 7 bases fit TRBD1. Germline values: CDR1 KGHSH, CDR2 LQKENI. J lost 2 bases, V lost 3 bases, and 12 bases had no gene match. This CDR3 comprises 17 residues. CDR3 in DNA: TGTGCCAGCTCACCCGCACCCGGGACAGATAGACAAGAGACCCAGTACTTC. Encoded protein: CASSPAPGTDRQETQYF.